This T cell receptor (beta chain) was identified in a study of neurological immune-mediated disorders. Study overall: Multiple sclerosis patients numbered roughly 35, of whom some 31 were relapsing-remitting and 3 secondary progressive. Study-wide results and limits: None of the features examined (clinical or MRI) was associated with the multiple sclerosis repertoire cluster.

V was cut by 1 base and J by 0 bases, with 9 bases left in between. This CDR3 region has 15 residues. Germline V gene lookup returns CDR1 LGHDT and CDR2 YNNKEL (reference sequence). This clonotype was seen a handful of times. Its antigen is not known. Using its own MiXCR run on the 5' RACE reads, TCRdb lists one record per CDR3 protein. The top ten clones hold 1% to 1.5% of a sample with about 120,000 distinct CDR3 sequences, approximately 3.2% of them seen once. This clonotype originated in a woman in her 30s with multiple sclerosis. V gene TRBV3-1 combines with J gene TRBJ1-1; D uncertain. The sample comprised PBMCs. CDR3 nucleotide sequence: TGTGCCAGCAGCCAAGCCCCGGGTGTGAACACTGAAGCTTTCTTT. Translated: CASSQAPGVNTEAFF. The full variable domain, in which reference TRBV3-1 and TRBJ1-1 provide the parts outside the CDR3, is DTAVSQTPKYLVTQMGNDKSIKCEQNLGHDTMYWYKQDSKKFLKIMFSYNNKELIINETVPNRFSPKSPDKAHLNLHINSLELGDSAVYFCASSQAPGVNTEAFFGQGTRLTVV.